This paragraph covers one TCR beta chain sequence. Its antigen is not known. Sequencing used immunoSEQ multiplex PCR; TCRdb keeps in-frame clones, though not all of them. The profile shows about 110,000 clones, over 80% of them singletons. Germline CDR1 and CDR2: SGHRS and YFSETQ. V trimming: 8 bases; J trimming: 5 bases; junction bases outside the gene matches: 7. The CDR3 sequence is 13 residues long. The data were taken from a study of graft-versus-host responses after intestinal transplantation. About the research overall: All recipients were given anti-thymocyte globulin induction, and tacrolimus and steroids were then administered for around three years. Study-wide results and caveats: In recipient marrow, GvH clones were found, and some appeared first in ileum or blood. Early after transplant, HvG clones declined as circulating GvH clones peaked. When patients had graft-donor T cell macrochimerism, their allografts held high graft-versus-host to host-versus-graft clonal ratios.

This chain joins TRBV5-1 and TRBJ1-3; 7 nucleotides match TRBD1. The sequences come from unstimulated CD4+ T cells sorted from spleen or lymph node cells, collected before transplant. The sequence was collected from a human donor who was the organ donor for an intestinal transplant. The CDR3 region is CARTGKERNTIYF. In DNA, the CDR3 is TGCGCCAGGACAGGGAAGGAGCGAAACACCATATATTTT.